Listed below are T cell receptor beta chains from one sample, sequenced in a study of CD8 T cells in Susac syndrome. From the immunoSEQ multiplex PCR reads, TCRdb called clonotypes with MiXCR, one entry per CDR3 protein. The sample includes about 180,000 distinct CDR3 sequences, 94% of them seen just once. Sequenced: CD4+ T cells from PBMCs. These receptors were taken from a human donor with Susac syndrome. Both conserved end residues are part of each CDR3. The D gene is left open where the match is weak. Clone size, where shown, is once, few, many, or a class for clones that have expanded.

cdr3_nt cdr3_aa j_call d_call v_call clone_size
TGTGCCAGCAGCTTAACTAGCGGGGGAAGAGATACGCAGTATTTT CASSLTSGGRDTQYF TRBJ2-3 TRBD2 TRBV7-2 NA
TGTGCCAGCAGCGAGACAAACAAAGGGGGAGCAGAAGCTTTCTTT CASSETNKGGAEAFF TRBJ1-1 NA TRBV2 NA
TGCAGTGCTACCGGGACTAGCGGGGGCTTCTCCTACGAGCAGTACTTC CSATGTSGGFSYEQYF TRBJ2-7 TRBD2 TRBV20-1 NA
TGCGCCAGCAGCATTAGGCAAGGCCAGATGAACACTGAAGCTTTCTTT CASSIRQGQMNTEAFF TRBJ1-1 NA TRBV5-1 once
TGCAGCGTTTCCCGAGAGGTCTACGAGACCCAGTACTTC CSVSREVYETQYF TRBJ2-5 NA TRBV29-1 NA
TGCAGTGCTAGAGAATCGGGGGCGTCCGGGGGTGGCTACACCTTC CSARESGASGGGYTF TRBJ1-2 NA TRBV20-1 NA
TGTGCCAGCAGCTTTGGGGAGACTGAAGCTTTCTTT CASSFGETEAFF TRBJ1-1 NA TRBV7-9 NA
TGCAGTGCTAGAATACCAGGACAGCAAGAGACCCAGTACTTC CSARIPGQQETQYF TRBJ2-5 NA TRBV20-1 NA
TGCAGTGCGACACAGGGGGAGACCCAGTACTTC CSATQGETQYF TRBJ2-5 TRBD1 TRBV20-1 NA
TGTGCCAGCAGGCCGAGGCAGAAGTTCTTC CASRPRQKFF TRBJ2-1 NA TRBV6-5 NA
TGTGCCAGCAGTACTCAACAGGGCCAAGAGACCCAGTACTTC CASSTQQGQETQYF TRBJ2-5 NA TRBV2 NA
TGCGCCAGCAGCCAAGACACCGGGAGCTCCTATAATTCACCCCTCCACTTT CASSQDTGSSYNSPLHF TRBJ1-6 NA TRBV4-1 NA
TGTGCCAGCAGTGAATCCCGAACAGTCTCTGGAAACACCATATATTTT CASSESRTVSGNTIYF TRBJ1-3 NA TRBV25-1 NA
TGTGCCAGCAGCCCGGTTGGGGAGACCCAGTACTTC CASSPVGETQYF TRBJ2-5 NA TRBV7-9 NA
TGTGCCAGCGGGCGGACAGCCTCCTACGAGCAGTACTTC CASGRTASYEQYF TRBJ2-7 NA TRBV6-2/TRBV6-3 once
TGTGCCAGCAGCCAACCCCAGGGACTAGCGGGGGGGCGCGAGACCCAGTACTTC CASSQPQGLAGGRETQYF TRBJ2-5 TRBD2 TRBV3-1 once
TGTGCCAGCTCGTCGGCCTATGAGCAGTTCTTC CASSSAYEQFF TRBJ2-1 NA TRBV18 NA
TGTGCCAGCAGAAACAGACTAGCCGACAATGAGCAGTTCTTC CASRNRLADNEQFF TRBJ2-1 TRBD2 TRBV6-2/TRBV6-3 NA
TGTGCCAGCAGTCTTGGACCGGGACAGGGATTAGATGGCTACACCTTC CASSLGPGQGLDGYTF TRBJ1-2 TRBD1 TRBV7-9 NA
TGCGCCAGCAGCCAGGACGGATCGGATTCACCCCTCCACTTT CASSQDGSDSPLHF TRBJ1-6 NA TRBV4-3 NA
TGTGCCAGCAGCCCCGCGAGTCGACTAGCGGGGGGTAACAATGAGCAGTTCTTC CASSPASRLAGGNNEQFF TRBJ2-1 TRBD2 TRBV5-4 NA
TGTGCCAGCAGCCAAGAAGACCGACAGGGGGTTTACAATGAGCAGTTCTTC CASSQEDRQGVYNEQFF TRBJ2-1 TRBD1 TRBV4-2 NA
TGCAGTGCTAGAGACCTCCGCGGCCTAGCGGCAAACCAAGAGACCCAGTACTTC CSARDLRGLAANQETQYF TRBJ2-5 TRBD2 TRBV20-1 NA
TGTGCCAGCAGCGTCCGATACGAGACCGGGGAGCTGTTTTTT CASSVRYETGELFF TRBJ2-2 NA TRBV9 NA
TGTGCCAGCAGCTTAAAACAGGGGGACAATGAGCAGTTCTTC CASSLKQGDNEQFF TRBJ2-1 TRBD1 TRBV5-6 once
TGTGCCAGCAGGAACAGCGGGGGGGAGACCCAGTACTTC CASRNSGGETQYF TRBJ2-5 TRBD2 TRBV7-7 NA
TGTGCCAGCAGTCCCTTTGGCGGGGCCAAAAACATTCAGTACTTC CASSPFGGAKNIQYF TRBJ2-4 NA TRBV27 NA
TGTGCCAGCTCACCAGGGACGGTGAACAATGAGCAGTTCTTC CASSPGTVNNEQFF TRBJ2-1 NA TRBV18 NA
TGCAGTGCCACAAGGGGGGAGAATCAGCCCCAGCATTTT CSATRGENQPQHF TRBJ1-5 NA TRBV20-1 NA
TGTGCCAGCAGTTATTACCAGGGCGCTAACTATGGCTACACCTTC CASSYYQGANYGYTF TRBJ1-2 NA TRBV6-5 NA
TGCAGTGCTAGAGGCGGGCGGGCGGGCTCCACAGATACGCAGTATTTT CSARGGRAGSTDTQYF TRBJ2-3 NA TRBV20-1 NA
TGTGCCAGCAGTTACGTTCGGGGGACGAGCTCCTACAATGAGCAGTTCTTC CASSYVRGTSSYNEQFF TRBJ2-1 NA TRBV6-5 NA
TGCGCCAGCAGCCAAGAAGAGGGCGCGGGCTATGGCTACACCTTC CASSQEEGAGYGYTF TRBJ1-2 NA TRBV4-1 NA
TGTGCCAGCAGCCGTACAATGGTCCCCCAATCTCCCAAGAACACTGAAGCTTTCTTT CASSRTMVPQSPKNTEAFF TRBJ1-1 NA TRBV27 NA
TGCAGTGCTTCTCGACTAGCGGGGGTGAACAATGAGCAGTTCTTC CSASRLAGVNNEQFF TRBJ2-1 TRBD2 TRBV20-1 NA
TGCAGTGCAAAGCCCGGGACAGACCTTCGCAATGAGCAGTTCTTC CSAKPGTDLRNEQFF TRBJ2-1 TRBD1 TRBV20-1 NA
TGTGCCTGGAACACGGGACAGGGGGCATCAGCTTTCTTT CAWNTGQGASAFF TRBJ1-1 TRBD1 TRBV30 once
TGTGCTAGCAGCCCCGCGCAGAGCACCGGGGAGCTGTTTTTT CASSPAQSTGELFF TRBJ2-2 NA TRBV7-7 NA
TGTGCCAGCAGTGGTAGGGCAGCAACTGGCTACACCTTC CASSGRAATGYTF TRBJ1-2 NA TRBV2 NA
TGTGCCAGCAGTTTACGAGGGGGGAGCAATCAGCCCCAGCATTTT CASSLRGGSNQPQHF TRBJ1-5 NA TRBV12-3/TRBV12-4 NA
TGTGCCAGCAGCTCACCGGGGGGGCGGCAAGGCTACACCTTC CASSSPGGRQGYTF TRBJ1-2 NA TRBV7-2 NA